Shown below are 15 T cell receptor beta chains from a single sample sequenced in a study of PD-L1 blockade in urothelial cancer (dated by TCRdb to the late 2010s). Library creation used the immunoSEQ multiplex PCR assay. Drawn from immuneACCESS, this table holds only the in-frame rearrangements with V and J called that TCRdb kept. Clones are partly lost; checked studies trace under half to an unresolved V gene and leave the rest unexplained. Within this sample are about 52,000 clones, with roughly 80% of them counted one time only. 3% to 4.5% of the sample is taken by the ten largest. The sequenced sample was PBMCs, obtained around atezolizumab (anti-PD-L1) treatment. These receptors came from a man between 65 and 85 years old with urothelial cancer.

V gene TRBV19 combines with J gene TRBJ2-1; possibly TRBD1 for D (6 bases). Germline CDR1 LNHDA, CDR2 SQIVND (reference sequence). V lost 0 bases and J 10 bases, leaving 13 bases between the germline ends. This CDR3 is 14 amino acids long. CDR3 residues: CASSIELQGREQFF. The CDR3 DNA reads as TGTGCCAGTAGTATAGAGCTACAGGGACGAGAGCAGTTCTTC.

V gene TRBV4-2 combines with J gene TRBJ1-1; no clear D gene. The germline CDR1 and CDR2 sequences are LGHNA and YNFKEQ. The CDR3 contains 14 residues. V was clipped by 0 bases and J by 2 bases, with 7 bases between them. The CDR3 nucleotides read TGTGCCAGCAGCCAAGATCTAGTAAACACTGAAGCTTTCTTT. It translates to CASSQDLVNTEAFF.

This clone was found a few times. The rearrangement links TRBV4-3 to TRBJ1-5, with 8 bases identical to TRBD1. The CDR3 is 16 amino acids. The germline V gene encodes CDR1 LGHNA and CDR2 YSLEER. V shed 0 bases and J 4 bases; nucleotides not matched to a gene: 5. The CDR3 loop reads CASSQDDRGVNQPQHF. The CDR3 DNA reads TGCGCCAGCAGCCAAGATGACAGGGGAGTTAATCAGCCCCAGCATTTT.

V gene TRBV4-2 combines with J gene TRBJ1-2; D is ambiguous. CDR1 and CDR2 from the germline V gene are LGHNA and YNFKEQ. CDR3 length: 16 amino acids. V was cut by 2 bases and J by 0 bases, with 13 bases left in between. CDR3 amino acids: CASSQLFSVTNYGYTF. The CDR3, as DNA: TGTGCCAGCAGCCAACTGTTCAGCGTTACTAACTATGGCTACACCTTC.

This clone came up a few times. This chain connects TRBV7-8 to TRBJ2-2; tentatively, D is TRBD1 (6 bases). This CDR3 is 12 amino acids long. Per germline, CDR1 SGHVS and CDR2 FQNEAQ. The V end lost 5 bases, the J end lost 6 bases, and 7 bases lay between the germline ends. CDR3 DNA: TGTGCCAGCAGCCCAGGGGCCGGGGAGCTGTTTTTT. Protein: CASSPGAGELFF. Based on the CDR3 plus reference TRBV7-8 and TRBJ2-2, the full variable domain is GAGVSQSPRYKVAKRGQDVALRCDPISGHVSLFWYQQALGQGPEFLTYFQNEAQLDKSGLPSDRFFAERPEGSVSTLKIQRTQQEDSAVYLCASSPGAGELFFGEGSRLTVL.

The rearrangement joins TRBV5-4 to TRBJ1-2; D call uncertain. Per germline, CDR1 SGHNT and CDR2 YYREEE (reference sequence). Trimming cost V 1 base and J 8 bases, with 9 bases left between them. This CDR3 spans 12 amino acids. The CDR3 sequence is CASSLRPGGYTF. The CDR3 nucleotides are TGTGCCAGCAGCTTGAGACCCGGGGGCTACACCTTC.

The V call is TRBV2, the J call TRBJ2-1, with D maybe TRBD2 (7 bases). The length of the CDR3 is 17 residues. V lost 6 bases to trimming and J lost 8 bases, with 26 bases between them. Germline V lookup: CDR1 SNHLY, CDR2 FYNNEI. The CDR3: CASSHKVVGGGLDEQFF. The CDR3 nucleotides are TGTGCCAGCAGCCATAAGGTGGTGGGAGGGGGGTTGGATGAGCAGTTCTTC. Full variable domain (rest looked up from reference TRBV2 and TRBJ2-1): EPEVTQTPSHQVTQMGQEVILRCVPISNHLYFYWYRQILGQKVEFLVSFYNNEISEKSEIFDDQFSVERPDGSNFTLKIRSTKLEDSAMYFCASSHKVVGGGLDEQFFGPGTRLTVL.

This sequence joins TRBV6-1 and TRBJ1-5; D remains ambiguous. The CDR3 is 13 residues long. Deletions cut 6 bases from V and 2 bases from J, with 8 bases between. Germline V lookup: CDR1 MNHNS, CDR2 SASEGT. CDR3 DNA sequence: TGTGCCAGCAGAAGACAAGGCAATCAGCCCCAGCATTTT. Protein: CASRRQGNQPQHF.

This clone has a single count. The chain is built from TRBV9 and TRBJ1-1; D is possibly TRBD1 (6 bases). Germline CDR1 SGDLS, CDR2 YYNGEE. CDR3 length equals 14 residues. With 4 bases removed from V and 2 bases from J, the gap between germline ends came to 12 bases. As DNA, the CDR3 is TGTGCCAGCAGCTTTTCACAGGGAAACACTGAAGCTTTCTTT. It codes for CASSFSQGNTEAFF.

This sequence joins TRBV9 and TRBJ1-1; D is ambiguous. V lost 2 bases to trimming and J lost 0 bases, with 11 bases between them. This CDR3 is 15 amino acids long. From germline, CDR1 is SGDLS and CDR2 YYNGEE. The CDR3 nucleotides read TGTGCCAGCAGCGTTGGGCCAGAGATGAACACTGAAGCTTTCTTT. This gives the protein CASSVGPEMNTEAFF. Full variable domain (outside the CDR3, taken from reference TRBV9 and TRBJ1-1): DSGVTQTPKHLITATGQRVTLRCSPRSGDLSVYWYQQSLDQGLQFLIQYYNGEERAKGNILERFSAQQFPDLHSELNLSSLELGDSALYFCASSVGPEMNTEAFFGQGTRLTVV.

This clone has just a few counts. This chain uses TRBV10-3 with TRBJ1-2; the D gene is possibly TRBD1 (6 bases). Deletions cut 6 bases from V and 3 bases from J, with 11 bases between. This CDR3 is built from 13 residues. From germline, CDR1 is ENHRY and CDR2 SYGVKD. The CDR3 DNA is TGTGCCATCAGGGACAGCTATGACTATGGCTACACCTTC. As protein: CAIRDSYDYGYTF.

V is TRBV28 and J is TRBJ1-5, with 8 bases lining up with TRBD1. This CDR3 is 13 amino acids long. The junction had 6 bases not matched to a gene; V was cut back by 7 bases and J by 7 bases. Germline CDR1 and CDR2: MDHEN and SYDVKM. This CDR3 reads CASNGDRKQPQHF. The CDR3 DNA reads as TGTGCCAGCAATGGGGACAGGAAACAGCCCCAGCATTTT.

CDR3 sequence: CASSHASSQGRRGYTF. In DNA form, the CDR3 reads TGCGCCAGCAGCCACGCCAGCTCTCAGGGTCGTCGTGGCTACACCTTC. The chain has TRBV4-3 and TRBJ1-2, with D tentatively TRBD1 (5 bases). Trimming took off 3 bases at V and 7 bases at J, with 21 bases between the two ends. CDR1 is LGHNA and CDR2 is YSLEER in the germline V gene. The CDR3 is 16 amino acids.

This chain uses TRBV4-3 with TRBJ2-7; the match to TRBD2 covers 10 bases. With V trimmed by 1 base and J by 0 bases, 3 bases remained unmatched. The CDR3 is made up of 16 amino acids. Per germline, CDR1 LGHNA and CDR2 YSLEER. The CDR3 bases are TGCGCCAGCAGCCAAGGGCTAGCGGGGGTCTCCTACGAGCAGTACTTC. Amino acid sequence: CASSQGLAGVSYEQYF.

The V and J genes are TRBV5-1 and TRBJ1-1; 7 bases match TRBD1. The germline CDR1 and CDR2 sequences are SGHRS and YFSETQ. This CDR3 is 14 amino acids long. The ends lost 0 bases at V and 1 base at J; junction bases unmatched: 0. The CDR3 here is CASSLEGANTEAFF. CDR3 coding DNA: TGCGCCAGCAGCTTGGAGGGGGCGAACACTGAAGCTTTCTTT.